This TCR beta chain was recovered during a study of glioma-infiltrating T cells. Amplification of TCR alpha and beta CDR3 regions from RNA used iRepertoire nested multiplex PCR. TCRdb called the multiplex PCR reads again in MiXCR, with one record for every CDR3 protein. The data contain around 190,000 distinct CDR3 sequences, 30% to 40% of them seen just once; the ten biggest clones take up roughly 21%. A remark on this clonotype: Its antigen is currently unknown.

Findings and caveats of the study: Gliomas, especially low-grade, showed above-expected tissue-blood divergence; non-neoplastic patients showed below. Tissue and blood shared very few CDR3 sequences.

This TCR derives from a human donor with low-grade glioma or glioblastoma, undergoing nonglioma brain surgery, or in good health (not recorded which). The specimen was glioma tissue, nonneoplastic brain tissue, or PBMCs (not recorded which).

CDR3 protein: CASSSGQGPNQGETQYF. DNA for the CDR3: TGCGCCAGCAGCTCCGGACAGGGCCCCAACCAAGGAGAGACCCAGTACTTC. The rearrangement uses TRBV4-3 and TRBJ2-5; TRBD1 matches 8 bases. The CDR3 loop spans 17 amino acids. J gave up 4 bases and V 5 bases, and 15 bases lay outside the gene matches. Germline V gene sequence: CDR1 LGHNA, CDR2 YSLEER.